The clone carrying this T cell receptor beta chain was detected many times. Its antigen is unidentified. The source of the sample is a study of T cells after yellow fever vaccination. Germline V gene sequence: CDR1 SGDLS, CDR2 YYNGEE. Trimming shortened V by 0 bases and J by 5 bases, and 8 bases separated the two germline ends. This CDR3 comprises 13 residues. Study-wide results and limits: Clonotypes found in both CD4 and CD8 compartments made up a small share.

A single record per CDR3 protein comes from TCRdb applying MiXCR to the 5' RACE reads. The sample includes 110,000 to 150,000 distinct CDR3 sequences, about 7% of them seen just once. Sequences were derived from CD4+ T cells sorted from PBMCs, sampled 10 days after the yellow fever booster vaccination. The chain recombines TRBV9 with TRBJ2-5; D is uncertain. This TCR came from a man in his thirties or forties who received the YFV17D yellow fever vaccine. DNA of the CDR3: TGTGCCAGCAGCGTAGGCCTAGGGGAGACCCAGTACTTC. This encodes CASSVGLGETQYF. Complete variable domain (other parts from reference TRBV9 and TRBJ2-5): DSGVTQTPKHLITATGQRVTLRCSPRSGDLSVYWYQQSLDQGLQFLIQYYNGEERAKGNILERFSAQQFPDLHSELNLSSLELGDSALYFCASSVGLGETQYFGPGTRLLVL.